These T cell receptor beta chains were read from a single sample in a study of blood T cells in healthy people across ages. Each CDR3 protein gets one entry after TCRdb re-called the 5' RACE reads with MiXCR. Of roughly 800,000 distinct CDR3 sequences detected, around 36% appear once; the ten largest clones hold roughly 13%. Sequenced sample: blood. Source of these receptors: a man aged 18 to 29 in good health. CDR3s include the opening cysteine and the closing phenylalanine or tryptophan. D genes are given only for firm matches. Some rows have no size entry. The others give once, few or many, or a class for an expanded clone.

v_call	d_call	clone_size	cdr3_length	j_call	cdr3_aa	cdr3_nt
TRBV20-1	-	few	14	TRBJ2-1	CSARDGGGVNEQFF	TGCAGTGCTAGAGATGGAGGAGGAGTCAATGAGCAGTTCTTC
TRBV2	TRBD2	-	13	TRBJ2-5	CASSERGGETQYF	TGTGCCAGCAGTGAACGGGGGGGAGAGACCCAGTACTTC
TRBV4-1	TRBD1	-	17	TRBJ2-6	CASSYGQGASGANVLIF	TGCGCCAGCAGTTATGGACAGGGGGCTTCGGGGGCCAACGTCCTGATTTTC
TRBV20-1	TRBD2	-	13	TRBJ2-3	CSARTSGGNTQYF	TGCAGTGCAAGAACTAGCGGTGGCAATACGCAGTATTTT
TRBV15	-	few	16	TRBJ2-7	CATSRDPGGLVYEQYF	TGTGCCACCAGCAGAGATCCGGGGGGCTTAGTCTACGAGCAGTACTTC
TRBV27	-	-	14	TRBJ1-1	CASSSTGWVTEAFF	TGTGCCAGCAGTTCCACAGGTTGGGTCACTGAAGCTTTCTTT
TRBV5-1	TRBD2	-	17	TRBJ2-3	CASSSFSASGSTDTQYF	TGCGCCAGCAGCTCGTTTTCGGCTAGCGGTAGCACAGATACGCAGTATTTT
TRBV7-9	TRBD2	few	15	TRBJ2-1	CASSGTSGANNEQFF	TGTGCCAGCAGCGGTACTAGCGGGGCAAACAATGAGCAGTTCTTC
TRBV20-1	TRBD2	few	14	TRBJ2-3	CSARDAGGPDTQYF	TGCAGTGCTAGAGATGCGGGGGGGCCAGATACGCAGTATTTT
TRBV15	-	many	15	TRBJ2-1	CATSREGSSYNEQFF	TGTGCCACCAGCAGAGAAGGGAGCTCCTACAATGAGCAGTTCTTC
TRBV6-5	-	-	14	TRBJ1-2	CASTERRTNYGYTF	TGTGCCAGCACCGAGAGGCGTACTAACTATGGCTACACCTTC
TRBV2	TRBD1	-	16	TRBJ1-1	CASSAPKRTGEVEAFF	TGTGCCAGCAGTGCCCCGAAGAGGACAGGGGAGGTTGAGGCTTTCTTT
TRBV12-3/TRBV12-4	-	few	15	TRBJ2-7	CASSPYLDRVYEQYF	TGTGCCAGCAGTCCCTACTTGGACAGAGTCTACGAGCAGTACTTC
TRBV20-1	-	-	17	TRBJ2-6	CSARLQDRHSGANVLTF	TGCAGTGCTAGACTTCAGGACAGACACTCTGGGGCCAACGTCCTGACTTTC
TRBV28	-	-	14	TRBJ2-2	CASSWDPLTGELFF	TGTGCCAGCAGTTGGGACCCCCTCACCGGGGAGCTGTTTTTT
TRBV12-3/TRBV12-4	-	-	15	TRBJ1-1	CASSSSSRTLFEAFF	TGTGCCAGCAGTTCTAGCAGTAGGACATTATTTGAAGCTTTCTTT
TRBV27	TRBD2	many	17	TRBJ2-3	CASSFGLAGPPGDTQYF	TGTGCCAGCAGTTTTGGACTAGCGGGCCCACCGGGGGATACGCAGTATTTT
TRBV7-9	-	many	14	TRBJ1-2	CASSPSGLSYGYTF	TGTGCCAGCAGCCCGAGTGGTTTATCCTATGGCTACACCTTC